This T cell receptor beta chain emerged from a study of blood T cells in healthy people across ages (dated by TCRdb to 2015 to 2017). Regarding the complete study: In model experiments, template switching captured roughly one uniquely barcoded TCR beta cDNA molecule for every two T cells. Two additional independent replicas of 1 million unique cDNA reads from the same blood draw were analyzed for two donors (one aged 18 to 30 and one aged 80 or older). To avoid experimental bias, donors of different ages were randomly spread across the sequencing lanes. The study measured age-related changes in TCR beta repertoire diversity using deep sequencing normalized with unique cDNA molecular identifiers. The donors were split into four age groups: young (average 16 years), middle-aged (about 40), aged (more than 60) and long-lived (roughly 77).

A word on this clonotype: Its antigen is currently not known. No much larger clonotype is one base removed from it; base qualities were not supplied.

Study-level results and caveats: Observed TCR beta diversity correlated strongly with the percentage of naive T cells measured by flow cytometry. Compared with the aged group, more naive CD4+ T cells, fewer expanded clones and increased TCR diversity were shown by the long-lived group, suggesting age selection. Observed TCR beta diversity per million T cells fell roughly linearly with age, and a significant reduction was already apparent by age around 44. Estimates of total diversity from one million sequenced T cells were regarded as lower bounds and underestimates. Because donor CMV infection status was unknown, age-related changes in expanded clonotypes were potentially confounded. Conclusive comparison of naive and antigen-experienced compartments was prevented by the profiling of bulk unsorted PBMCs.

The CDR3 numbers 17 residues from cysteine through phenylalanine. Of all the DNA, just the CDR3 is kept, 51 bases in frame from base 1. Libraries were constructed by 5' RACE. Data came from an Illumina HiSeq 2500. A second PCR of roughly 7 to 11 cycles was performed with a sample-barcoded 5' primer and a J-beta primer mix. Each TCR beta cDNA molecule received a unique molecular identifier from a template-switch 5' adaptor carrying 12 random nucleotides. Each sample yielded at least 2.5 million CDR3-containing paired-end reads. First-strand cDNA was synthesized from all RNA with the Mint cDNA synthesis kit, primed by a TRBC-specific oligonucleotide. Following uracil-DNA glycosylase treatment, a first 18-cycle PCR with universal primers M1SS and BC2_uni_R was performed on all cDNA. In the authors' own workflow: Normalization of each sample was performed by random selection of 1 million high-quality reads, each carrying a distinct molecular identifier. Reads sharing molecular identifiers were discarded rather than binned into consensus sequences. CDR3 identification, clonotype clustering and error correction used MiTCR with a Q25 quality threshold and the strictest error-elimination algorithm. A nonparametric unseen species model with Euler transformation was used to estimate lower-bound total TCR beta diversity. TCRdb applied fastp at Q25 and MiXCR to the public reads, then kept only in-frame beta chains. Each entry is one CDR3 protein sequence, shown with its most common DNA and genes. The V and J calls shown here were made by TCRdb, not taken from the authors' results. Across this sample there are around 800,000 distinct CDR3 sequences, with about 47% seen only once. 15% to 20% of the sample is held by the ten biggest clonotypes.

Systemically healthy Caucasian individuals from Russia, 39 in total and aged about 6 to 95 years, were included as donors. Roughly 10 milliliters of peripheral blood were collected from each donor into EDTA-treated Vacutainer tubes. Ficoll-Paque density-gradient centrifugation was used to isolate PBMCs, with at least 6.5 million per sample. Trizol reagent was used to extract total RNA from the PBMCs, yielding at least 5.5 micrograms per sample. The percentages of naive CD45RAhigh/CD27high T cells were determined by flow cytometry on a PBMC aliquot from every donor. Sequenced material: blood. The rearranged segments are TRBV21-1 and TRBJ2-6; the D call of TRBD2 is as the table states it, not checked on the DNA. TRBV21-1 is marked as a pseudogene. This clonotype was sampled from an elderly man in good health. The nucleotides read TGTGCCAGCAGCACTAGGGAGGACGTCTCTGGGGCCAACGTCCTGACTTTC. Translated, this is CASSTREDVSGANVLTF.